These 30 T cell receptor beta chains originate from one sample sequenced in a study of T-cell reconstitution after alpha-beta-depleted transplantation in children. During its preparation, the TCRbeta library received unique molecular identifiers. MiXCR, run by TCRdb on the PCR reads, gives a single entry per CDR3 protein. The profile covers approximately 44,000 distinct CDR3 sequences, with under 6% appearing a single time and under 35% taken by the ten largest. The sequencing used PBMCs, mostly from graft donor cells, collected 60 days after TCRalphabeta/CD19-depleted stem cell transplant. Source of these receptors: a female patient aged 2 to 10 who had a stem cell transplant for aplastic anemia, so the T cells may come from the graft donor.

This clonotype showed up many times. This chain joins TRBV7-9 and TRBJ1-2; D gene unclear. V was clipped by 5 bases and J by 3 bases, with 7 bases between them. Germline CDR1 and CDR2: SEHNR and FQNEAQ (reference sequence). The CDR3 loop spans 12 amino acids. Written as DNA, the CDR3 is TGTGCCAGCAGCCCACGTCACTATGGCTACACCTTC. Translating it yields CASSPRHYGYTF.

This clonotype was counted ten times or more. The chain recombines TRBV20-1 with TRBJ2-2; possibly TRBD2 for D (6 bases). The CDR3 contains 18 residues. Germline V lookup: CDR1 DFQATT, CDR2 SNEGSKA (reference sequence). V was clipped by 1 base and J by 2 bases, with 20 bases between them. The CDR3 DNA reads TGCAGTGCTAGAGGGTTTGGTATGGGGGGAGTAAACACCGGGGAGCTGTTTTTT. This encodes CSARGFGMGGVNTGELFF.

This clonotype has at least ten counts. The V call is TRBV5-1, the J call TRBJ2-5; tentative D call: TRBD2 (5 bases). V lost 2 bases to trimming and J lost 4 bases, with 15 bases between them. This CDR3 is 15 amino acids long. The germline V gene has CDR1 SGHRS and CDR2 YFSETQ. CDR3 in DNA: TGCGCCAGCAGCTTAGGTGGGAGTGGTGGAGAGACCCAGTACTTC. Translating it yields CASSLGGSGGETQYF. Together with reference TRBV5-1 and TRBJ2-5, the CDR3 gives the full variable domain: KAGVTQTPRYLIKTRGQQVTLSCSPISGHRSVSWYQQTPGQGLQFLFEYFSETQRNKGNFPGRFSGRQFSNSRSEMNVSTLELGDSALYLCASSLGGSGGETQYFGPGTRLLVL.

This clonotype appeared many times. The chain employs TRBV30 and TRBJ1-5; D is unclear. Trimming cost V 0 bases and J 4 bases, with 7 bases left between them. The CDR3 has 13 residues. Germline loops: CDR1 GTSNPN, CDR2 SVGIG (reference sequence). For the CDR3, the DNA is TGTGCCTGGAGTGTGGCAGAGAATCAGCCCCAGCATTTT. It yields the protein CAWSVAENQPQHF.

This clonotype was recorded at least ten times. For the CDR3, the DNA is TGCAGTGCTAGAGATACTTCCAGGGGGCCTTCCTACGAGCAGTACTTC. Its translation is CSARDTSRGPSYEQYF. This rearrangement joins TRBV20-1 to TRBJ2-7; 8 bases are shared with TRBD1. The germline V gene encodes CDR1 DFQATT and CDR2 SNEGSKA (reference sequence). Germline trimming cut 0 bases from V and 1 base from J; bases unmatched to any gene: 8. This CDR3 contains 16 residues.

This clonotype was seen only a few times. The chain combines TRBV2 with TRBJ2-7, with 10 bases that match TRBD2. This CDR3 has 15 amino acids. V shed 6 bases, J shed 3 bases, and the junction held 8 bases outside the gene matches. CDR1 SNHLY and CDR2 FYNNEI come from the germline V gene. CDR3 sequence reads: CASSPGLAELYEQYF. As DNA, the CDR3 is TGTGCCAGCAGCCCAGGACTAGCGGAGCTCTACGAGCAGTACTTC.

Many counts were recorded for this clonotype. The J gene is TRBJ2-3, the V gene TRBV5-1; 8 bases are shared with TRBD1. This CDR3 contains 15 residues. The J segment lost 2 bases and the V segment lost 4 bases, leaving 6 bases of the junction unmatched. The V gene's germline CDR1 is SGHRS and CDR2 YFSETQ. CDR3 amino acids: CASSQRGQVTDTQYF. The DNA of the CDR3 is TGCGCCAGCAGCCAGAGGGGACAGGTCACAGATACGCAGTATTTT.

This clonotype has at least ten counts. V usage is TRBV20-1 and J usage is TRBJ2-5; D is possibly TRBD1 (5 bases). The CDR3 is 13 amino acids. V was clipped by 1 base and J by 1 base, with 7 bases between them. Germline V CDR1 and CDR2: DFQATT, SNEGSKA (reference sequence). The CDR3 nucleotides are TGCAGTGCTAGAGGGACAAGCCAAGAGACCCAGTACTTC. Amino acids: CSARGTSQETQYF.

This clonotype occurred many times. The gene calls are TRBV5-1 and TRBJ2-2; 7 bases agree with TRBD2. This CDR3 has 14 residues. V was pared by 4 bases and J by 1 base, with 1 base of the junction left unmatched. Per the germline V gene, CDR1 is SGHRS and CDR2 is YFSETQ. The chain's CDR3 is CASSPSGNTGELFF. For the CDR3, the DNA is TGCGCCAGCAGCCCTAGCGGGAACACCGGGGAGCTGTTTTTT. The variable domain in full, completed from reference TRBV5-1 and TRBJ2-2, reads KAGVTQTPRYLIKTRGQQVTLSCSPISGHRSVSWYQQTPGQGLQFLFEYFSETQRNKGNFPGRFSGRQFSNSRSEMNVSTLELGDSALYLCASSPSGNTGELFFGEGSRLTVL.

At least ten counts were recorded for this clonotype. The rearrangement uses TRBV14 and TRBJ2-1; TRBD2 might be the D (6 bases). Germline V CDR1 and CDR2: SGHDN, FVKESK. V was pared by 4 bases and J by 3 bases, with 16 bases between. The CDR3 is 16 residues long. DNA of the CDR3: TGTGCCAGCAGCCGCGGGACCAATGGGGTCTACAATGAGCAGTTCTTC. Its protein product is CASSRGTNGVYNEQFF.

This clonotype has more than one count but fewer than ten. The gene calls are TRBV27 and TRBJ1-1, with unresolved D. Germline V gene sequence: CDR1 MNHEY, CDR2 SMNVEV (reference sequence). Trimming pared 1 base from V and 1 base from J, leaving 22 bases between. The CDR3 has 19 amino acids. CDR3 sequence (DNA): TGTGCCAGCAGTTTATACCCCCCTGGAGTATTTTCAGGGAACACTGAAGCTTTCTTT. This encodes CASSLYPPGVFSGNTEAFF.

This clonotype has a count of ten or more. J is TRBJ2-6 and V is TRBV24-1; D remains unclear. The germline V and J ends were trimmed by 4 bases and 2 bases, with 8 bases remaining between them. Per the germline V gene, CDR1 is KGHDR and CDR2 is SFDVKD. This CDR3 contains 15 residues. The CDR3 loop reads CATSEGPPGANVLTF. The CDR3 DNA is TGTGCCACCAGTGAAGGTCCTCCTGGGGCCAACGTCCTGACTTTC.

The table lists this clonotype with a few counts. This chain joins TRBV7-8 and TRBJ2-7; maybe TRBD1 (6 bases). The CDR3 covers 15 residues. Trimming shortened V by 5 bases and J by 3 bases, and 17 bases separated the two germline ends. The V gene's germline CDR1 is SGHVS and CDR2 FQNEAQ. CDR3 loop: CASSDKPGHLYEQYF. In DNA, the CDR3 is TGTGCCAGCAGCGACAAACCGGGACACCTCTACGAGCAGTACTTC.

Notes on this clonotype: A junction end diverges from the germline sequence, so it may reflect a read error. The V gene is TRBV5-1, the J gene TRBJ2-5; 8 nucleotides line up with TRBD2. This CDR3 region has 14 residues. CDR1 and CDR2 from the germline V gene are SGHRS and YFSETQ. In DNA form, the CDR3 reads TGCGCCAGCACCTTGGAGCGGGGGCAAGAGACCCAGTACTTC. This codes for CASTLERGQETQYF.

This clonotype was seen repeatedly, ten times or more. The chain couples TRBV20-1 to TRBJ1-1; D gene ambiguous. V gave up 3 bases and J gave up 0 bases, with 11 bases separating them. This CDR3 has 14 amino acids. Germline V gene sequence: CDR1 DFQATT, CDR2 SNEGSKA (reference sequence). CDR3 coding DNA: TGCAGTGCTAGGCGGGCCGCCATGAACACTGAAGCTTTCTTT. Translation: CSARRAAMNTEAFF.

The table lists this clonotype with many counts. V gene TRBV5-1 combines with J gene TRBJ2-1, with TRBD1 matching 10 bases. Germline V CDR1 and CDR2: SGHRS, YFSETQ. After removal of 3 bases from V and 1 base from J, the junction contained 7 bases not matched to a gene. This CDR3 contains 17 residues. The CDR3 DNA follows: TGCGCCAGCAGCTCCGGACAGGGGGGGATTTCCTACAATGAGCAGTTCTTC. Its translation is CASSSGQGGISYNEQFF.

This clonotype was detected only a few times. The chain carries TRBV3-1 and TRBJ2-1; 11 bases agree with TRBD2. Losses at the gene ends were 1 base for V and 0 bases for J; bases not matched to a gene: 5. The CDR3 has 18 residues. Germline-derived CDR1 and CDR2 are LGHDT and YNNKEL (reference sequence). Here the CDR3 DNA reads TGTGCCAGCAGCCAAGGACTAGCGGGGATTGGCTCCTACAATGAGCAGTTCTTC. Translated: CASSQGLAGIGSYNEQFF.

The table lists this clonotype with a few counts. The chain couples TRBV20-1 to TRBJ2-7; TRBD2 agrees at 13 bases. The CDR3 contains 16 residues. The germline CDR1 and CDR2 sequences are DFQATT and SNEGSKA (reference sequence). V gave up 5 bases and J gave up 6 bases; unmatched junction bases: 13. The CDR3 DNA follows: TGCAGTGCTGACAAACCTGGACTAGCGGGAGCACGCGAGCAGTACGTC. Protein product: CSADKPGLAGAREQYV.

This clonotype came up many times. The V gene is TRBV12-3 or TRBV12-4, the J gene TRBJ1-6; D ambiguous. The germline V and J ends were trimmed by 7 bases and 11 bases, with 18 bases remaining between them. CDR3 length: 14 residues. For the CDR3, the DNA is TGTGCCAGCACTATAGGACGGGCTGATGCACCCCTCCACTTT. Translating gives CASTIGRADAPLHF.

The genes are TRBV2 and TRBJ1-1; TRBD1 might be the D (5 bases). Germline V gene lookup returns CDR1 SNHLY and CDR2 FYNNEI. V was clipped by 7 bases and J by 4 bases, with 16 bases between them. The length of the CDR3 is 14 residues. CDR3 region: CASNPGLEGTEAFF. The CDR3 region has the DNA TGTGCCAGCAACCCGGGACTGGAGGGCACTGAAGCTTTCTTT.

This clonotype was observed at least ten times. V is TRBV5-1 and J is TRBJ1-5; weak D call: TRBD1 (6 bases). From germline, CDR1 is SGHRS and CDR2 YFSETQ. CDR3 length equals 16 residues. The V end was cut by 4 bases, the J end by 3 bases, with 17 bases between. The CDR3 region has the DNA TGCGCCAGCAGCCCCGAACCGACAGGAAACAATCAGCCCCAGCATTTT. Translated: CASSPEPTGNNQPQHF.

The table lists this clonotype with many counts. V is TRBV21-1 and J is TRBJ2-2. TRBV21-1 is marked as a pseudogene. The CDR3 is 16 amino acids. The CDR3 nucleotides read TGTGCCAGCAGCCCGATCTTAGACTTGTACGCCGGGGAGCTGTTTTTT. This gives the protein CASSPILDLYAGELFF.

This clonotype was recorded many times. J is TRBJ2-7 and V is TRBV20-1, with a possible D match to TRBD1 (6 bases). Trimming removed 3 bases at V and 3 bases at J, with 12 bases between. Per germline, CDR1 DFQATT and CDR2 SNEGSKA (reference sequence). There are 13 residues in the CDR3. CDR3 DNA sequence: TGCAGTGCTAGGGCATTACAGGGCTACGAGCAGTACTTC. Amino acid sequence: CSARALQGYEQYF.

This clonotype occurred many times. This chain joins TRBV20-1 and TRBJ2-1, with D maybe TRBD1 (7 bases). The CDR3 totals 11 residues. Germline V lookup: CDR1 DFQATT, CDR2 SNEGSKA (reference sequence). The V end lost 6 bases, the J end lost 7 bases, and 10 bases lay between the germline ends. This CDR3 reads CSAAGGNEQFF. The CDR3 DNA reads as TGCAGTGCGGCAGGGGGGAATGAGCAGTTCTTC.

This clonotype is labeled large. The CDR3 spells CASSQDWGGSSYNEQFF. CDR3 nucleotide sequence: TGTGCCAGCAGCCAAGATTGGGGAGGGAGCTCCTACAATGAGCAGTTCTTC. This rearrangement joins TRBV3-1 to TRBJ2-1; 7 bases are a match to TRBD2. Germline CDR1 is LGHDT and CDR2 is YNNKEL (reference sequence). This CDR3 is built from 17 residues. With V trimmed by 0 bases and J by 0 bases, 5 bases remained unmatched.

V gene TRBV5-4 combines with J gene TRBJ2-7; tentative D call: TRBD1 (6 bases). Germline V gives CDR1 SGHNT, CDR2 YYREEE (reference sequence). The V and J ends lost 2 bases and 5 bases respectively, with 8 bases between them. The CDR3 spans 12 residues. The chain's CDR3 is CASSFSGDEQYF. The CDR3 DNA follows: TGTGCCAGCAGCTTTTCAGGGGACGAGCAGTACTTC.

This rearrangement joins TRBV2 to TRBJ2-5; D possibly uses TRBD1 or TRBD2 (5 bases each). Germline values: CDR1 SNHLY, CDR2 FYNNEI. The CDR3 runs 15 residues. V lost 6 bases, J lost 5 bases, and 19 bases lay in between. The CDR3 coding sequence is TGTGCCAGCAGCCCAGGGAGCGCCCCCGGGGAGACCCAGTACTTC. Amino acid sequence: CASSPGSAPGETQYF.

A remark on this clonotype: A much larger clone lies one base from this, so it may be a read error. The chain's CDR3 is CASCDRVGNQPQHF. In nucleotides, the CDR3 is TGTGCCAGCTGTGACAGGGTTGGGAATCAGCCCCAGCATTTT. This sequence joins TRBV25-1 and TRBJ1-5, with TRBD1 identical over 7 bases. Germline CDR1 MGHDK, CDR2 SYGVNS. CDR3 length: 14 amino acids.

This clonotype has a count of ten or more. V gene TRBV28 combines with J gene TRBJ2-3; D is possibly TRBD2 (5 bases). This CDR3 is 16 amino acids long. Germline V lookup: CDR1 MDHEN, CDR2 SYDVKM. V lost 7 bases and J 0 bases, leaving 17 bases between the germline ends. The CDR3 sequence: CASNNLERLSTDTQYF. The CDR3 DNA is TGTGCCAGCAATAACTTAGAGCGGTTAAGCACAGATACGCAGTATTTT.

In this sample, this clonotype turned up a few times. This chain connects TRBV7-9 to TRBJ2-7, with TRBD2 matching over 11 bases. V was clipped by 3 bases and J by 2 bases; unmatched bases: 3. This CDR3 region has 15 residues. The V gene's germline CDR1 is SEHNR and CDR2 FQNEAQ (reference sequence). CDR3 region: CASSLTSGTPYEQYF. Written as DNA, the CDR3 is TGTGCCAGCAGCTTGACTAGCGGGACACCCTACGAGCAGTACTTC.